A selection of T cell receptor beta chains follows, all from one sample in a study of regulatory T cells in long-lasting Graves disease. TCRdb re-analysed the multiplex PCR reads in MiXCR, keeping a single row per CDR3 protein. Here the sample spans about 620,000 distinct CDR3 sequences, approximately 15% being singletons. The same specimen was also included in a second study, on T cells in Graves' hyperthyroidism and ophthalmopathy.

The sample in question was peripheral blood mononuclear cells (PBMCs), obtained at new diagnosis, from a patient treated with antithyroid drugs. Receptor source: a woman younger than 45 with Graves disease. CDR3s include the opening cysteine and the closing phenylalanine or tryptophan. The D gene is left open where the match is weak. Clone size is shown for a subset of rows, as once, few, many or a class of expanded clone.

CDR3 protein: CASSVAGTGIYNEQFF; CDR3 DNA: TGTGCCAGCAGCGTTGCCGGGACAGGGATATACAATGAGCAGTTCTTC; J gene: TRBJ2-1; V gene: TRBV7-3; D gene: TRBD1; CDR3 length: 16; clone size: -
CDR3 protein: CASSPRGSSYTF; CDR3 DNA: TGTGCCAGCAGCCCAAGGGGTTCGAGCTACACCTTC; J gene: TRBJ1-2; V gene: TRBV7-2; D gene: -; CDR3 length: 12; clone size: many
CDR3 protein: CASSPNPGGKETQYF; CDR3 DNA: TGCGCCAGCAGCCCCAACCCGGGAGGGAAAGAGACCCAGTACTTC; J gene: TRBJ2-5; V gene: TRBV5-1; D gene: TRBD2; CDR3 length: 15; clone size: -
CDR3 protein: CSAWLGVAAEQYF; CDR3 DNA: TGCAGTGCTTGGCTCGGAGTTGCAGCCGAGCAGTACTTC; J gene: TRBJ2-7; V gene: TRBV20-1; D gene: -; CDR3 length: 13; clone size: few
CDR3 protein: CASSQRTPTYGYTF; CDR3 DNA: TGTGCCAGCAGCCAGAGGACACCCACTTATGGCTACACCTTC; J gene: TRBJ1-2; V gene: TRBV3-1; D gene: -; CDR3 length: 14; clone size: -
CDR3 protein: CASSTTQGVETQYF; CDR3 DNA: TGCGCCAGCAGCACTACACAGGGTGTCGAGACCCAGTACTTC; J gene: TRBJ2-5; V gene: TRBV5-1; D gene: -; CDR3 length: 14; clone size: -
CDR3 protein: CSAYVNGYTF; CDR3 DNA: TGCAGTGCTTACGTCAATGGCTACACCTTC; J gene: TRBJ1-2; V gene: TRBV20-1; D gene: -; CDR3 length: 10; clone size: many
CDR3 protein: CASSATSGQNSYEQYF; CDR3 DNA: TGTGCCAGCAGCGCAACTAGCGGTCAAAATTCCTACGAGCAGTACTTC; J gene: TRBJ2-7; V gene: TRBV2; D gene: TRBD2; CDR3 length: 16; clone size: many
CDR3 protein: CASRTGGISYEQYF; CDR3 DNA: TGTGCCAGCAGGACGGGGGGGATCTCCTACGAGCAGTACTTC; J gene: TRBJ2-7; V gene: TRBV28; D gene: TRBD2; CDR3 length: 14; clone size: many
CDR3 protein: CASSVSGRPTYEQYF; CDR3 DNA: TGTGCCAGCAGTGTTAGCGGCCGACCTACTTACGAGCAGTACTTC; J gene: TRBJ2-7; V gene: TRBV28; D gene: -; CDR3 length: 15; clone size: -
CDR3 protein: CATSRDFPNEQFF; CDR3 DNA: TGTGCCACCAGCAGAGATTTCCCCAATGAGCAGTTCTTC; J gene: TRBJ2-1; V gene: TRBV15; D gene: -; CDR3 length: 13; clone size: many
CDR3 protein: CAWRPPGGNYGYTF; CDR3 DNA: TGTGCCTGGAGGCCGCCAGGGGGAAACTATGGCTACACCTTC; J gene: TRBJ1-2; V gene: TRBV30; D gene: TRBD1; CDR3 length: 14; clone size: -
CDR3 protein: CASSYQPAGYNSPLHF; CDR3 DNA: TGTGCCAGTTCCTATCAACCAGCAGGATATAATTCACCCCTCCACTTT; J gene: TRBJ1-6; V gene: TRBV19; D gene: -; CDR3 length: 16; clone size: few
CDR3 protein: CSARATGGAFGYTF; CDR3 DNA: TGCAGTGCTAGAGCGACAGGGGGCGCTTTTGGCTACACCTTC; J gene: TRBJ1-2; V gene: TRBV20-1; D gene: TRBD1; CDR3 length: 14; clone size: -
CDR3 protein: CASSRPPGVTEAFF; CDR3 DNA: TGTGCCAGCAGTCGTCCCCCAGGGGTTACTGAAGCTTTCTTT; J gene: TRBJ1-1; V gene: TRBV28; D gene: -; CDR3 length: 14; clone size: many
CDR3 protein: CASRGNREGEKLFF; CDR3 DNA: TGTGCCAGCAGAGGAAACCGCGAGGGTGAAAAACTGTTTTTT; J gene: TRBJ1-4; V gene: TRBV7-9; D gene: -; CDR3 length: 14; clone size: many
CDR3 protein: CASSLGGELLFHF; CDR3 DNA: TGTGCCAGCAGCTTAGGTGGGGAGCTACTCTTCCACTTT; J gene: TRBJ1-6; V gene: TRBV7-9; D gene: -; CDR3 length: 13; clone size: -
CDR3 protein: CASSFSLLDTEAFF; CDR3 DNA: TGTGCCAGCAGCTTCTCACTATTGGACACTGAAGCTTTCTTT; J gene: TRBJ1-1; V gene: TRBV7-6; D gene: -; CDR3 length: 14; clone size: -
CDR3 protein: CSARAADRVSYEQYF; CDR3 DNA: TGCAGTGCTAGAGCCGCCGACAGGGTGTCCTACGAGCAGTACTTC; J gene: TRBJ2-7; V gene: TRBV20-1; D gene: TRBD1; CDR3 length: 15; clone size: many
CDR3 protein: CASRENSGSATEAFF; CDR3 DNA: TGTGCCAGCAGGGAGAATTCGGGGTCGGCTACTGAAGCTTTCTTT; J gene: TRBJ1-1; V gene: TRBV2; D gene: -; CDR3 length: 15; clone size: many
CDR3 protein: CASSPPDSASTDTQYF; CDR3 DNA: TGTGCCAGCAGTCCTCCGGACAGTGCTAGCACAGATACGCAGTATTTT; J gene: TRBJ2-3; V gene: TRBV13; D gene: -; CDR3 length: 16; clone size: -
CDR3 protein: CACPKRGQSSEQYF; CDR3 DNA: TGTGCCTGCCCCAAGCGGGGCCAGTCCTCCGAGCAGTACTTC; J gene: TRBJ2-7; V gene: TRBV30; D gene: TRBD2; CDR3 length: 14; clone size: -
CDR3 protein: CSAREGRATFNQPQHF; CDR3 DNA: TGCAGTGCTAGGGAGGGCAGGGCGACCTTTAATCAGCCCCAGCATTTT; J gene: TRBJ1-5; V gene: TRBV20-1; D gene: -; CDR3 length: 16; clone size: many
CDR3 protein: CATAESIYNEQFF; CDR3 DNA: TGTGCCACCGCCGAGTCGATCTACAATGAGCAGTTCTTC; J gene: TRBJ2-1; V gene: TRBV24-1; D gene: -; CDR3 length: 13; clone size: many
CDR3 protein: CAWRLQGTSREKLFF; CDR3 DNA: TGTGCCTGGAGACTACAGGGTACTTCTCGAGAAAAACTGTTTTTT; J gene: TRBJ1-4; V gene: TRBV30; D gene: -; CDR3 length: 15; clone size: few
CDR3 protein: CASSRQGVWTGELFF; CDR3 DNA: TGTGCCAGCAGCCGACAGGGGGTGTGGACCGGGGAGCTGTTTTTT; J gene: TRBJ2-2; V gene: TRBV12-3/TRBV12-4; D gene: TRBD1; CDR3 length: 15; clone size: -